This is a list of T cell receptor beta chains from one sample in a study of T cells of healthy individuals. Each CDR3 protein is one row after TCRdb ran MiXCR on the 5' RACE reads. The sample shows about 57,000 distinct CDR3 sequences, around 16% of them seen only once. Receptor source: a human donor in good health. Both conserved end residues are part of each CDR3. A D gene is named only where the DNA matches it firmly. Where a row states a size, it is once, few, many or the class of an expanded clone; other rows omit it.

D: .
size: many
J: TRBJ2-2
V: TRBV4-3
DNA: TGCGCCAGCAGCCAAGATGCCAGAACCGGGGAGCTGTTTTTT
CDR3: CASSQDARTGELFF

D: TRBD2
size: many
J: TRBJ2-3
V: TRBV14
DNA: TGTGCCAGCAGCCAAGATGGAGTAGCGGGAGTTCAGTTGGCGGATACGCAGTATTTT
CDR3: CASSQDGVAGVQLADTQYF

D: TRBD2
size: many
J: TRBJ2-3
V: TRBV5-1
DNA: TGCGCCAGCAGTTTGCCAGCGGGAGAGGTCGATACGCAGTATTTT
CDR3: CASSLPAGEVDTQYF

D: TRBD2
size: many
J: TRBJ2-7
V: TRBV30
DNA: TGTGCCTGGACACGGGGAGGGGCCTCCTACGAGCAGTACTTC
CDR3: CAWTRGGASYEQYF

D: TRBD1
size: many
J: TRBJ1-1
V: TRBV29-1
DNA: TGCAGCGACAGGGGTTGGGGAGAAGCTTTCTTT
CDR3: CSDRGWGEAFF

D: .
size: .
J: TRBJ2-1
V: TRBV20-1
DNA: TGCAGTGCCATGATGGACTGGTCGACGAGGGGTGAGCAGTTCTTC
CDR3: CSAMMDWSTRGEQFF

D: TRBD1
size: few
J: TRBJ2-1
V: TRBV5-3
DNA: TGTGCCAGAAGCTTGTCAGTCAGGGGGAATCGGACGAGCTCCTACAATGAGCAGTTCTTC
CDR3: CARSLSVRGNRTSSYNEQFF

D: .
size: many
J: TRBJ1-4
V: TRBV27
DNA: TGTGCCAGCAGTCGCGGGGCGCCGAATGAAAAACTGTTTTTT
CDR3: CASSRGAPNEKLFF

D: TRBD2
size: .
J: TRBJ2-5
V: TRBV5-1
DNA: TGCGCCAGCAGCTTGTACCTAGCGGGGGATCAAGAGACCCAGTACTTC
CDR3: CASSLYLAGDQETQYF

D: .
size: few
J: TRBJ1-2
V: TRBV5-1
DNA: TGCGCCAATCAGCCACCGGGCTACACCTTC
CDR3: CANQPPGYTF

D: TRBD2
size: .
J: TRBJ2-7
V: TRBV4-3
DNA: TGCGCCAGCAGCCAAGAGGGTGGGGAGGGACCGATCGAGCAGTACTTC
CDR3: CASSQEGGEGPIEQYF

D: .
size: .
J: TRBJ1-5
V: TRBV6-1
DNA: TGTGCCAGCAGTGAAGATCAGCGGGGAGGCAATCAGCCCCAGCATTTT
CDR3: CASSEDQRGGNQPQHF

D: .
size: many
J: TRBJ2-7
V: TRBV7-2
DNA: TGTGCCAGCAGCTCCTGGACGGGCTACGAGCAGTACTTC
CDR3: CASSSWTGYEQYF

D: .
size: .
J: TRBJ2-1
V: TRBV3-1
DNA: TGTGCCAGCAGCCAAGGAATGGGGTATGAGCAGTTCTTC
CDR3: CASSQGMGYEQFF

D: .
size: many
J: TRBJ1-5
V: TRBV12-3/TRBV12-4
DNA: TGTGCCAGCCAGCACAGGAGGTTGGTCAATCAGCCCCAGCATTTT
CDR3: CASQHRRLVNQPQHF

D: TRBD2
size: few
J: TRBJ2-7
V: TRBV27
DNA: TGTGCCAGCAGTATATCCGGGACGGGAGGCGACGAGCAGTACTTC
CDR3: CASSISGTGGDEQYF

D: .
size: many
J: TRBJ1-5
V: TRBV5-1
DNA: TGCGCCAGCAGCTTTAAGGAGCCCCAGCATTTT
CDR3: CASSFKEPQHF

D: .
size: few
J: TRBJ1-2
V: TRBV4-3
DNA: TGCGCCAGCAGCCAAGATGTAAACTATGGCTACACCTTC
CDR3: CASSQDVNYGYTF

D: .
size: .
J: TRBJ1-5
V: TRBV7-9
DNA: TGTGCCTTGGGGAGGTCCGGCCGTTCCAAACAGCCCCAGCATTTT
CDR3: CALGRSGRSKQPQHF

D: .
size: many
J: TRBJ1-2
V: TRBV6-2/TRBV6-3
DNA: TGTGCCAGCAGTCCTCCCGCGGGGGTCTTCTATGGCTACACCTTC
CDR3: CASSPPAGVFYGYTF

D: .
size: few
J: TRBJ1-5
V: TRBV5-5
DNA: TGTGCCAGCAGCCGGACGGGGGTTGGCAATCAGCCCCAGCATTTT
CDR3: CASSRTGVGNQPQHF

D: TRBD1
size: .
J: TRBJ2-5
V: TRBV3-1
DNA: TGTGCCGGCAGCTTTCGGACAGGCTCCTACCAAGAGACCCAGTACTTC
CDR3: CAGSFRTGSYQETQYF

D: .
size: .
J: TRBJ2-3
V: TRBV14
DNA: TGTGCCAGCAGCCTCTACCCCACAGATACGCAGTATTTT
CDR3: CASSLYPTDTQYF

D: .
size: .
J: TRBJ2-2
V: TRBV28
DNA: TGTGCCAGCAGTTCCGCTCAGGGGATAACCGGGGAGCTGTTTTTT
CDR3: CASSSAQGITGELFF

D: .
size: .
J: TRBJ1-1
V: TRBV7-2
DNA: TGTGCCAGCAGCCCCTCGCGGGGGGCTTACACTGAAGCTTTCTTT
CDR3: CASSPSRGAYTEAFF

D: TRBD1
size: few
J: TRBJ2-3
V: TRBV28
DNA: TGTGCCAGCAGTTCAGGACAGGGTACAGATACGCAGTATTTT
CDR3: CASSSGQGTDTQYF

D: TRBD2
size: .
J: TRBJ2-1
V: TRBV12-3/TRBV12-4
DNA: TGTGCCAGCAGTCCCTCAACTAGCGATCCGGGGAATGAGCAGTTCTTC
CDR3: CASSPSTSDPGNEQFF

D: .
size: few
J: TRBJ2-1
V: TRBV5-1
DNA: TGCGCCAGCAGTCAAGGCAGGCCTCCTCACAATGAGCAGTTCTTC
CDR3: CASSQGRPPHNEQFF

D: .
size: many
J: TRBJ2-3
V: TRBV3-1
DNA: TGTGCCAGCAGCCAAGAGCAAGGGGATACGCAGTATTTT
CDR3: CASSQEQGDTQYF

D: .
size: .
J: TRBJ1-6
V: TRBV7-3
DNA: TGTGCCAGCAGCGCAACAGGCCGGGGTGATTCACCCCTCCACTTT
CDR3: CASSATGRGDSPLHF

D: .
size: .
J: TRBJ2-7
V: TRBV9
DNA: TGTGCCAGCAGCTTAGCACTATCCTATTCCTACGAGCAGTACTTC
CDR3: CASSLALSYSYEQYF

D: TRBD1
size: .
J: TRBJ1-1
V: TRBV7-7
DNA: TGTGCTAGCAGCGTGAGACAGGGAAGAACTGAAGCTTTCTTT
CDR3: CASSVRQGRTEAFF

D: .
size: many
J: TRBJ2-3
V: TRBV11-1
DNA: TGTGCCAGCAGCTTAGTTCTTGGCACAGATACGCAGTATTTT
CDR3: CASSLVLGTDTQYF

D: .
size: .
J: TRBJ2-7
V: TRBV4-1
DNA: TGCGCCAGCAGCCAAGAGGGACTGACCTACGAGCAGTACTTC
CDR3: CASSQEGLTYEQYF

D: .
size: few
J: TRBJ2-1
V: TRBV6-2/TRBV6-3
DNA: TGTGCCAGCAGTTACGGGAGCTCCTACAATGAGCAGTTCTTC
CDR3: CASSYGSSYNEQFF

D: .
size: .
J: TRBJ1-5
V: TRBV12-3/TRBV12-4
DNA: TGTGCCAGCAGTGCTATGAGGGCTTGGCAGCCCCAGCATTTT
CDR3: CASSAMRAWQPQHF

D: .
size: many
J: TRBJ1-2
V: TRBV4-1
DNA: TGCGCCAGCAGCCCGGGGGGGACTCTCTATGGCTACACCTTC
CDR3: CASSPGGTLYGYTF

D: .
size: many
J: TRBJ2-1
V: TRBV29-1
DNA: TGCAGCGTTGAAGCAGGGACCATCGATACCTCCTACAATGAGCAGTTCTTC
CDR3: CSVEAGTIDTSYNEQFF

D: .
size: few
J: TRBJ2-7
V: TRBV4-1
DNA: TGCGCCAGCAGCCAACAGGGCCAGGGGAGCTCCTACGAGCAGTACTTC
CDR3: CASSQQGQGSSYEQYF

D: .
size: .
J: TRBJ1-1
V: TRBV7-9
DNA: TGTGCCAGCAGCTTAGCCCCAGGCAACACTGAAGCTTTCTTT
CDR3: CASSLAPGNTEAFF

D: .
size: few
J: TRBJ1-2
V: TRBV27
DNA: TGTGCCAGCAGTCCTCAGGACAGTCATGGCTACACCTTC
CDR3: CASSPQDSHGYTF